The 19 T cell receptor beta chains in this list originate from one sample, sequenced in a study of T cell changes during pregnancy in multiple sclerosis. Some clones are missing from TCRdb's copy, which holds only in-frame ones; the method was immunoSEQ multiplex PCR. The sample carries around 75,000 clones, over 85% recorded once. The sample here was CD4+ T cells from peripheral blood mononuclear cells, taken after pregnancy. These receptor sequences come from a female donor with multiple sclerosis, enrolled in a pregnancy study.

This sequence joins TRBV28 and TRBJ1-2; 7 nucleotides align to TRBD1. Per the germline V gene, CDR1 is MDHEN and CDR2 is SYDVKM. CDR3 length: 13 amino acids. Trimming cost V 5 bases and J 7 bases; bases outside gene matches: 7. In nucleotides, the CDR3 is TGTGCCAGCAGTCTAAACAGGGGAGGTGGCTACACCTTC. The encoded protein is CASSLNRGGGYTF.

The chain joins TRBV4-2 to TRBJ1-2; 7 nucleotides match TRBD1. The ends lost 4 bases at V and 9 bases at J; junction bases unmatched: 8. This CDR3 is built from 13 residues. Germline V gives CDR1 LGHNA, CDR2 YNFKEQ. CDR3 protein: CASSPSKGASYTF. CDR3 nucleotides: TGTGCCAGCAGCCCATCGAAGGGGGCTAGCTACACCTTC.

The V gene is TRBV4-1, the J gene TRBJ2-5; no reliable D call. In germline, CDR1 is MGHRA, CDR2 YSYEKL. V was cut by 3 bases and J by 1 base, with 6 bases left in between. There are 13 residues in the CDR3. The CDR3 DNA reads TGCGCCAGCAGCCAGGCCCTCCAAGAGACCCAGTACTTC. The encoded protein is CASSQALQETQYF.

The genes are TRBV5-1 and TRBJ2-1; D perhaps matches TRBD1 (6 bases). The CDR3 spans 13 residues. Trimming removed 4 bases from V and 5 bases from J, with 10 bases in between. The germline CDR1 and CDR2 sequences are SGHRS and YFSETQ. The CDR3 loop is CASSQGQHNEQFF. In nucleotides, the CDR3 is TGCGCCAGCAGCCAGGGACAACACAATGAGCAGTTCTTC.

The chain has TRBV4-3 and TRBJ1-5, with unresolved D. Germline V CDR1 and CDR2: LGHNA, YSLEER. V was pared by 1 base and J by 3 bases, with 4 bases between. The CDR3 runs to 13 residues. CDR3 sequence (DNA): TGCGCCAGCAGCCAAGGGCCCAATCAGCCCCAGCATTTT. This gives the protein CASSQGPNQPQHF.

This clone was seen just once. The rearrangement joins TRBV5-1 to TRBJ2-3, with TRBD2 matching 7 bases. The germline V gene encodes CDR1 SGHRS and CDR2 YFSETQ. The CDR3 length is 15 residues. J was trimmed by 3 bases and V by 0 bases; bases with no gene match: 4. CDR3 residues: CASSLEGGFTDTQYF. Written as DNA, the CDR3 is TGCGCCAGCAGCTTGGAGGGAGGGTTTACAGATACGCAGTATTTT.

The chain has TRBV28 and TRBJ2-1, with 8 bases that match TRBD1. The CDR3 is 12 amino acids. V trimming: 10 bases; J trimming: 7 bases; junction bases outside the gene matches: 6. Germline loops: CDR1 MDHEN, CDR2 SYDVKM. Here the CDR3 DNA reads TGTGCCACCCTAAACAGGGGGAATGAGCAGTTCTTC. Translated, it gives CATLNRGNEQFF.

The chain carries TRBV19 and TRBJ2-2; D perhaps matches TRBD1 (6 bases). V was trimmed by 3 bases and J by 6 bases, leaving 8 bases between them. The CDR3 extends over 13 amino acids. Germline V gene data show CDR1 as LNHDA and CDR2 as SQIVND (reference sequence). CDR3 bases: TGTGCCAGTAGTATTTCAGGGGCCGGGGAGCTGTTTTTT. Protein product: CASSISGAGELFF. Supplemented by reference TRBV19 and TRBJ2-2, the full variable domain reads DGGITQSPKYLFRKEGQNVTLSCEQNLNHDAMYWYRQDPGQGLRLIYYSQIVNDFQKGDIAEGYSVSREKKESFPLTVTSAQKNPTAFYLCASSISGAGELFFGEGSRLTVL.

This clone was seen only once. J is TRBJ2-5 and V is TRBV27, with D uncertain. Trimming shortened V by 5 bases and J by 0 bases, and 7 bases separated the two germline ends. The CDR3 extends over 13 amino acids. CDR1 and CDR2 (germline): MNHEY, SMNVEV (reference sequence). The CDR3: CASSPLYQETQYF. In nucleotides, the CDR3 is TGTGCCAGCAGTCCCTTATACCAAGAGACCCAGTACTTC.

This clone was seen just once. The chain uses TRBV28 and TRBJ2-7; 8 bases are a match to TRBD2. Germline V lookup: CDR1 MDHEN, CDR2 SYDVKM. The CDR3 runs 15 residues. The trim removed 3 bases at V and 2 bases at J, leaving 6 bases unmatched. The CDR3 coding sequence is TGTGCCAGCAGTTTTTGGGGACTAGGCACCTACGAGCAGTACTTC. This encodes CASSFWGLGTYEQYF.

The V gene is TRBV11-3, the J gene TRBJ2-1, with 9 bases lining up with TRBD2. With V trimmed by 3 bases and J by 7 bases, 7 bases remained unmatched. The V gene's germline CDR1 is SGHNT and CDR2 YENEEA. The CDR3 contains 15 residues. This CDR3 is CASSLSAGGLNEQFF. The CDR3 region has the DNA TGTGCCAGCAGCTTGTCCGCGGGAGGGCTGAATGAGCAGTTCTTC.

The chain has TRBV19 and TRBJ2-1, with 7 bases lining up with TRBD2. Unmatched junction bases numbered 10, after V lost 5 bases and J lost 0 bases. Germline V gives CDR1 LNHDA, CDR2 SQIVND (reference sequence). The CDR3 spans 17 residues. DNA for the CDR3: TGTGCCAGTAGTTTCTTAGGAGCGGGAAGCTCCTACAATGAGCAGTTCTTC. Its translation: CASSFLGAGSSYNEQFF.

The chain employs TRBV2 and TRBJ2-3; TRBD2 matches at 12 bases. The CDR3 runs 17 residues. Trimming at V came to 4 bases and at J to 2 bases, leaving 7 bases not matched to a gene. Germline V gene data show CDR1 as SNHLY and CDR2 as FYNNEI. CDR3 coding DNA: TGTGCCAGCAGTGTGGCTAGCGGGAGGGCCCTCACAGATACGCAGTATTTT. It translates to CASSVASGRALTDTQYF. The whole variable domain, remainder taken from reference TRBV2 and TRBJ2-3, is EPEVTQTPSHQVTQMGQEVILRCVPISNHLYFYWYRQILGQKVEFLVSFYNNEISEKSEIFDDQFSVERPDGSNFTLKIRSTKLEDSAMYFCASSVASGRALTDTQYFGPGTRLTVL.

The chain uses TRBV19 and TRBJ1-5; TRBD1 aligns across 8 bases. CDR1 and CDR2 (germline): LNHDA, SQIVND (reference sequence). V was clipped by 1 base and J by 7 bases; unmatched bases: 12. The CDR3 totals 17 residues. CDR3 sequence: CASSIGDIQGVQQPQHF. In DNA form, the CDR3 reads TGTGCCAGTAGTATAGGGGACATACAGGGGGTCCAGCAGCCCCAGCATTTT. Looking up the rest from reference TRBV19 and TRBJ1-5 gives the full variable domain: DGGITQSPKYLFRKEGQNVTLSCEQNLNHDAMYWYRQDPGQGLRLIYYSQIVNDFQKGDIAEGYSVSREKKESFPLTVTSAQKNPTAFYLCASSIGDIQGVQQPQHFGDGTRLSIL.

The chain couples TRBV19 to TRBJ1-1; the match to TRBD1 covers 7 bases. Trimming at V came to 4 bases and at J to 1 base, leaving 6 bases not matched to a gene. Germline V CDR1 and CDR2: LNHDA, SQIVND (reference sequence). The CDR3 runs 15 residues. The CDR3 spells CASSTHTGANTEAFF. For the CDR3, the DNA is TGTGCCAGTAGTACTCATACAGGGGCGAACACTGAAGCTTTCTTT.

J is TRBJ1-5 and V is TRBV10-3; possible D gene TRBD1, 5 bases. Germline-derived CDR1 and CDR2 are ENHRY and SYGVKD. This CDR3 spans 14 amino acids. Trimming took 2 bases from V and 6 from J, leaving 11 bases between them. The CDR3 spells CAISELDNFQPQHF. DNA of the CDR3: TGTGCCATCAGTGAGCTGGACAATTTTCAGCCCCAGCATTTT.

The genes are TRBV19 and TRBJ2-4; 8 nucleotides agree with TRBD2. Germline V gene sequence: CDR1 LNHDA, CDR2 SQIVND (reference sequence). The CDR3 has 16 amino acids. V dropped 5 bases and J dropped 0; count of bases not matched to a gene: 6. This chain's CDR3 is CASSLGTSLAKNIQYF. The CDR3 nucleotides read TGTGCCAGTAGTCTAGGGACTAGTTTAGCCAAAAACATTCAGTACTTC.

The rearrangement uses TRBV9 and TRBJ1-2, with 8 positions matching TRBD1. This CDR3 is 15 amino acids long. V lost 3 bases to trimming and J lost 4 bases; unmatched junction nucleotides: 8. Germline CDR1 is SGDLS and CDR2 is YYNGEE. The CDR3 region is CASSGIRGQGYGYTF. CDR3 nucleotides: TGTGCCAGCAGCGGGATCAGGGGGCAGGGCTATGGCTACACCTTC. The full variable domain, in which reference TRBV9 and TRBJ1-2 provide the parts outside the CDR3, is DSGVTQTPKHLITATGQRVTLRCSPRSGDLSVYWYQQSLDQGLQFLIQYYNGEERAKGNILERFSAQQFPDLHSELNLSSLELGDSALYFCASSGIRGQGYGYTFGSGTRLTVV.

V gene TRBV5-6 combines with J gene TRBJ2-3; D remains unclear. Per the germline V gene, CDR1 is SGHDT and CDR2 is YYEEEE. The V end was cut by 0 bases, the J end by 2 bases, with 10 bases between. This CDR3 spans 15 amino acids. The CDR3 sequence is CASSLGAHHTDTQYF. CDR3 DNA: TGTGCCAGCAGCTTGGGGGCTCACCACACAGATACGCAGTATTTT.